Detailed here is one TCR beta chain. This entry comes from a study of blood T cell repertoires in COVID-19. In germline, CDR1 is WNHNN, CDR2 SYGVQD (reference sequence). CDR3 size: 15 residues. The trim removed 4 bases at V and 5 bases at J, leaving 4 bases unmatched. Per the authors' pipeline: Scientists estimated how many nucleated cells there were by amplifying reference gene primers. Method: immunoSEQ multiplex PCR; TCRdb's copy keeps in-frame clones and lacks some. The D gene and trimming were derived from the DNA, and the V and J assignments and clone size from that table. Of about 480,000 clones detected, more than 85% appear once; the ten largest clones hold more than 4%.

The specimen sequenced was peripheral blood. The receptor was derived from a young woman with acute or convalescent COVID-19. The chain links TRBV10-1 to TRBJ2-2; TRBD1 agrees at 10 bases. The CDR3 sequence: CASSADRGRTGELFF. The DNA for the CDR3 is TGCGCCAGCAGTGCGGACAGGGGGAGAACCGGGGAGCTGTTTTTT.